A single sample gave rise to the 27 T cell receptor beta chains below, sequenced in a study of cytomegalovirus exposure and HLA in healthy donors. Method: immunoSEQ multiplex PCR; TCRdb's copy keeps in-frame clones and lacks some. The sample includes under 150,000 clones, roughly 88% of them seen just once. Sample: PBMCs. The receptor source for this set is a woman between 18 and 29 years old in good health and CMV-seropositive.

CDR3 DNA sequence: TGCGCCAGCAGCTCGTCCGGGACTCACAATGAGCAGTTCTTC. This codes for CASSSSGTHNEQFF. The rearrangement uses TRBV5-1 and TRBJ2-1, with a possible D match to TRBD2 (6 bases). The CDR3 is 14 residues long. The germline V and J ends were trimmed by 3 bases and 5 bases, with 12 bases remaining between them. Germline V lookup: CDR1 SGHRS, CDR2 YFSETQ.

The chain carries TRBV15 and TRBJ2-1; tentative D call: TRBD2 (5 bases). The germline V gene encodes CDR1 LNHNV and CDR2 YYDKDF (reference sequence). The CDR3 totals 17 residues. Trimming left V 2 bases short and J 1 base short, with 15 bases between. This CDR3 reads CATSRSKTAGSYNEQFF. For the CDR3, the DNA is TGTGCCACCAGCAGATCAAAGACGGCGGGTTCCTACAATGAGCAGTTCTTC. Looking up the rest from reference TRBV15 and TRBJ2-1 gives the full variable domain: DAMVIQNPRYQVTQFGKPVTLSCSQTLNHNVMYWYQQKSSQAPKLLFHYYDKDFNNEADTPDNFQSRRPNTSFCFLDIRSPGLGDTAMYLCATSRSKTAGSYNEQFFGPGTRLTVL.

The rearrangement links TRBV5-1 to TRBJ2-5; D not resolved. Germline CDR1 is SGHRS and CDR2 is YFSETQ. The CDR3 consists of 14 residues. Trimming shortened V by 1 base and J by 1 base, and 8 bases separated the two germline ends. CDR3 DNA: TGCGCCAGCAGCTTGCTGGCCTTCCAAGAGACCCAGTACTTC. Translated: CASSLLAFQETQYF. The complete variable domain, with remaining parts taken from reference TRBV5-1 and TRBJ2-5, reads KAGVTQTPRYLIKTRGQQVTLSCSPISGHRSVSWYQQTPGQGLQFLFEYFSETQRNKGNFPGRFSGRQFSNSRSEMNVSTLELGDSALYLCASSLLAFQETQYFGPGTRLLVL.

The chain recombines TRBV2 with TRBJ1-5; no reliable D call. Between the trimmed V and J ends, which lost 5 bases and 9 bases, there was a span of 17 bases. Germline loops: CDR1 SNHLY, CDR2 FYNNEI. The CDR3 is made up of 14 amino acids. Here the CDR3 DNA reads TGTGCCAGCAGTCTCTCGGGAGCGGAGTGGCCCCAGCATTTT. As protein: CASSLSGAEWPQHF. Looking up the rest from reference TRBV2 and TRBJ1-5 gives the full variable domain: EPEVTQTPSHQVTQMGQEVILRCVPISNHLYFYWYRQILGQKVEFLVSFYNNEISEKSEIFDDQFSVERPDGSNFTLKIRSTKLEDSAMYFCASSLSGAEWPQHFGDGTRLSIL.

V gene TRBV10-3 combines with J gene TRBJ1-1; the D gene is possibly TRBD1 (6 bases). The CDR3 loop spans 12 amino acids. Germline values: CDR1 ENHRY, CDR2 SYGVKD. Trimming took 10 bases from V and 0 from J, leaving 9 bases between them. CDR3 loop: CATWTVNTEAFF. The DNA for the CDR3 is TGTGCCACTTGGACAGTGAACACTGAAGCTTTCTTT.

This chain uses TRBV4-3 with TRBJ2-6; TRBD2 aligns across 8 bases. CDR3 size: 19 residues. The germline V gene encodes CDR1 LGHNA and CDR2 YSLEER. Trimming took 1 base from V and 4 from J; bases not matched to a gene: 12. The CDR3 region is CASSQGPSGRLSGANVLTF. The CDR3 DNA is TGCGCCAGCAGCCAAGGTCCGAGCGGGAGACTCTCCGGGGCCAACGTCCTGACTTTC.

The chain combines TRBV7-9 with TRBJ2-5, with D perhaps TRBD2 (7 bases). From germline, CDR1 is SEHNR and CDR2 FQNEAQ (reference sequence). Trimming left V 1 base short and J 5 bases short, with 14 bases between. CDR3 size: 15 residues. CDR3 coding DNA: TGTGCCAGCAGCTTAGGTCCCAGGGGAGGGGAGACCCAGTACTTC. Protein product: CASSLGPRGGETQYF.

V usage is TRBV4-1 and J usage is TRBJ2-1; TRBD2 might be the D (7 bases). This CDR3 is 15 amino acids long. CDR1 MGHRA and CDR2 YSYEKL come from the germline V gene. The V end lost 8 bases, the J end lost 7 bases, and 21 bases lay between the germline ends. The CDR3 sequence is CASRILGGAGNEQFF. The CDR3 region has the DNA TGCGCCAGCCGTATATTGGGGGGGGCGGGGAATGAGCAGTTCTTC.

In nucleotides, the CDR3 is TGTGCCAGCAAGGGGTGGCGGGATGCCCCGAACACTGAAGCTTTCTTT. The encoded protein is CASKGWRDAPNTEAFF. The chain links TRBV27 to TRBJ1-1; D possibly corresponds to TRBD1 (5 bases). Germline CDR1 MNHEY, CDR2 SMNVEV (reference sequence). CDR3 length: 16 amino acids. V was trimmed by 7 bases and J by 1 base, leaving 19 bases between them.

The rearrangement uses TRBV5-1 and TRBJ2-7; 8 bases are shared with TRBD1. V was clipped by 0 bases and J by 6 bases; unmatched bases: 5. The CDR3 sequence is 14 residues long. In germline, CDR1 is SGHRS, CDR2 YFSETQ. The DNA of the CDR3 is TGCGCCAGCAGCTTGGGACAGGGGATCGGCGAGCAGTACTTC. It specifies CASSLGQGIGEQYF. The complete variable domain, with remaining parts taken from reference TRBV5-1 and TRBJ2-7, reads KAGVTQTPRYLIKTRGQQVTLSCSPISGHRSVSWYQQTPGQGLQFLFEYFSETQRNKGNFPGRFSGRQFSNSRSEMNVSTLELGDSALYLCASSLGQGIGEQYFGPGTRLTVT.

The rearrangement uses TRBV5-1 and TRBJ1-1, with D possibly being TRBD1 (5 bases). V was shortened by 4 bases and J by 5 bases, with 21 bases between the two germline ends. CDR1 is SGHRS and CDR2 is YFSETQ in the germline V gene. The CDR3 runs 16 residues. CDR3 loop: CASSPGTGGVGTEAFF. CDR3 nucleotides: TGCGCCAGCAGCCCCGGCACCGGGGGGGTGGGGACTGAAGCTTTCTTT.

The chain has TRBV5-1 and TRBJ2-5; D call uncertain. The CDR3 is 13 amino acids. The V and J ends lost 4 bases and 1 base respectively, with 8 bases between them. Germline CDR1 SGHRS, CDR2 YFSETQ. The CDR3 bases are TGCGCCAGCAGCCGTGACATCCAAGAGACCCAGTACTTC. This translates into CASSRDIQETQYF.

The gene calls are TRBV2 and TRBJ1-1; D gene ambiguous. The V end lost 3 bases, the J end lost 1 base, and 9 bases lay between the germline ends. The length of the CDR3 is 14 residues. Germline CDR1 is SNHLY and CDR2 is FYNNEI. This CDR3 is CASSESRRNTEAFF. The CDR3 coding sequence is TGTGCCAGCAGTGAGTCCAGGCGGAACACTGAAGCTTTCTTT.

The chain combines TRBV9 with TRBJ2-7, with 12 bases matching TRBD1. The CDR3 consists of 16 residues. The germline V gene encodes CDR1 SGDLS and CDR2 YYNGEE. With V trimmed by 4 bases and J by 3 bases, 8 bases remained unmatched. The CDR3 spells CASSPTGTGGLYEQYF. Written as DNA, the CDR3 is TGTGCCAGCAGCCCAACCGGGACAGGGGGCCTCTACGAGCAGTACTTC.

This chain connects TRBV4-3 to TRBJ2-7; 9 bases agree with TRBD2. V lost 0 bases to trimming and J lost 3 bases; unmatched junction nucleotides: 3. The CDR3 spans 15 residues. From germline, CDR1 is LGHNA and CDR2 YSLEER. In nucleotides, the CDR3 is TGCGCCAGCAGCCAAGATCAACTAGCGGGCTACGAGCAGTACTTC. It encodes CASSQDQLAGYEQYF.

The rearrangement joins TRBV2 to TRBJ2-3; 7 bases agree with TRBD2. The CDR3 totals 13 residues. Germline loops: CDR1 SNHLY, CDR2 FYNNEI. V dropped 11 bases and J dropped 5; count of bases not matched to a gene: 10. CDR3 nucleotides: TGTGCCTGTCAAGAGGGGAGGGTAGATACGCAGTATTTT. As protein: CACQEGRVDTQYF. Using reference TRBV2 and TRBJ2-3 for the parts outside the CDR3, the full variable domain is EPEVTQTPSHQVTQMGQEVILRCVPISNHLYFYWYRQILGQKVEFLVSFYNNEISEKSEIFDDQFSVERPDGSNFTLKIRSTKLEDSAMYFCACQEGRVDTQYFGPGTRLTVL.

The CDR3 spells CAWSVQGAGFTEAFF. CDR3 coding DNA: TGTGCCTGGAGTGTACAGGGGGCGGGTTTCACTGAAGCTTTCTTT. V is TRBV30 and J is TRBJ1-1, with 9 bases matching TRBD1. V lost 0 bases, J lost 4 bases, and 6 bases stayed unmatched. This CDR3 spans 15 amino acids. Germline loops: CDR1 GTSNPN, CDR2 SVGIG (reference sequence). Complete variable domain (other parts from reference TRBV30 and TRBJ1-1): SQTIHQWPATLVQPVGSPLSLECTVEGTSNPNLYWYRQAAGRGLQLLFYSVGIGQISSEVPQNLSASRPQDRQFILSSKKLLLSDSGFYLCAWSVQGAGFTEAFFGQGTRLTVV.

The V call is TRBV27, the J call TRBJ2-1; D possibly corresponds to TRBD1 (5 bases). The V gene's germline CDR1 is MNHEY and CDR2 SMNVEV (reference sequence). The CDR3 is 13 residues long. V dropped 2 bases and J dropped 4 bases, with 6 bases sitting between them. CDR3 DNA: TGTGCCAGCAGTTTAGGGGCTTACAATGAGCAGTTCTTC. Residues: CASSLGAYNEQFF.

The genes are TRBV2 and TRBJ2-1, with TRBD1 matching 9 bases. J was trimmed by 6 bases and V by 6 bases; bases with no gene match: 6. CDR1 and CDR2 from the germline V gene are SNHLY and FYNNEI. CDR3 length equals 14 residues. The CDR3 is CASSAGTGFNEQFF. The CDR3, as DNA: TGTGCCAGCAGCGCCGGGACAGGGTTCAATGAGCAGTTCTTC.

The chain employs TRBV5-6 and TRBJ2-7, with TRBD2 matching over 14 bases. The germline V gene encodes CDR1 SGHDT and CDR2 YYEEEE. V lost 4 bases, J lost 9 bases, and 3 bases stayed unmatched. The length of the CDR3 is 13 residues. The chain's CDR3 is CASSRGLAGVQYF. Here the CDR3 DNA reads TGTGCCAGCAGCCGGGGACTAGCGGGAGTGCAGTACTTC.

The rearrangement links TRBV14 to TRBJ1-2; TRBD1 matches 7 bases. Germline CDR1 reads SGHDN; CDR2 reads FVKESK. The CDR3 extends over 13 amino acids. V lost 2 bases and J lost 8; bases outside the gene matches: 5. The CDR3 loop reads CASSQQTGRGYTF. For the CDR3, the DNA is TGTGCCAGCAGCCAACAGACAGGGCGGGGCTACACCTTC.

The CDR3: CASSPGTLKMNTEAFF. In nucleotides, the CDR3 is TGTGCCAGCAGCCCCGGGACTCTAAAAATGAACACTGAAGCTTTCTTT. J is TRBJ1-1 and V is TRBV7-2; weak D call: TRBD1 (5 bases). Germline loops: CDR1 SGHTA, CDR2 FQGNSA. This CDR3 is 16 amino acids long. The ends were cut back, 5 bases at V and 0 bases at J, with 16 bases in the middle.

The chain employs TRBV27 and TRBJ2-3; 10 bases map to TRBD1. The CDR3 consists of 16 residues. V lost 5 bases to trimming and J lost 3 bases; unmatched junction nucleotides: 8. The germline gives CDR1 MNHEY, CDR2 SMNVEV (reference sequence). Here the CDR3 reads CASSPAGTGATDTQYF. The CDR3 coding sequence is TGTGCCAGCAGTCCCGCAGGGACAGGGGCAACAGATACGCAGTATTTT.

The chain recombines TRBV29-1 with TRBJ1-5, with a weak D call TRBD1 (6 bases). The germline gives CDR1 SQVTM, CDR2 ANQGSEA. The CDR3 has 13 amino acids. The germline V and J ends were trimmed by 8 bases and 6 bases, with 17 bases remaining between them. DNA for the CDR3: TGCAGCTTGGGCCGGGGGGCGAGTCAGCCCCAGCATTTT. Translating gives CSLGRGASQPQHF.

V is TRBV11-2 and J is TRBJ2-5; D call uncertain. V shed 1 base and J shed 2 bases, with 8 bases lying between them. This CDR3 spans 14 amino acids. From germline, CDR1 is SGHAT and CDR2 FQNNGV. The CDR3 sequence is CASSLVTVQETQYF. In nucleotides, the CDR3 is TGTGCCAGCAGCTTAGTTACTGTGCAAGAGACCCAGTACTTC.

This chain connects TRBV7-2 to TRBJ2-1; D may be TRBD1 (7 bases). V was shortened by 6 bases and J by 3 bases, with 15 bases between the two germline ends. Germline CDR1 is SGHTA and CDR2 is FQGNSA. The CDR3 extends over 15 amino acids. CDR3 sequence: CASRTRGAYYNEQFF. For the CDR3, the DNA is TGTGCCAGCAGGACCAGGGGGGCTTACTACAATGAGCAGTTCTTC.

This chain joins TRBV27 and TRBJ1-2; TRBD1 might be the D (5 bases). This CDR3 region has 18 residues. Trimming removed 5 bases at V and 0 bases at J, with 22 bases between. Germline V CDR1 and CDR2: MNHEY, SMNVEV (reference sequence). The chain's CDR3 is CASSPSQGKRRSNYGYTF. In DNA form, the CDR3 reads TGTGCCAGCAGTCCCTCCCAGGGTAAAAGGAGATCTAACTATGGCTACACCTTC.